Presented here are 6 T cell receptor beta chains from one specimen sequenced in a study of blood T cell repertoires in COVID-19. Assay used: immunoSEQ multiplex PCR; TCRdb lists only in-frame clones, some missing. The table lists approximately 470,000 clones, 80% to 90% of them singletons, with more than 3% in the top ten. The specimen sequenced was peripheral blood. Every receptor here comes from a human donor in a cohort sampled during active COVID-19.

The chain is built from TRBV28 and TRBJ2-1; 7 positions match TRBD2. V lost 6 bases and J lost 9; bases outside the gene matches: 11. The CDR3 spans 14 residues. Germline CDR1 and CDR2: MDHEN and SYDVKM. CDR3 in DNA: TGTGCCAGCAGCCGATGGGCGGGGGTAAGTGAGCAGTTCTTC. Its translation: CASSRWAGVSEQFF.

The chain joins TRBV5-6 to TRBJ2-7; no reliable D call. V was trimmed by 1 base and J by 12 bases, leaving 14 bases between them. This CDR3 region has 12 residues. The germline CDR1 and CDR2 sequences are SGHDT and YYEEEE. DNA of the CDR3: TGTGCCAGCAGCTTGTATGGCTCTTTGTCGTACTTC. It yields the protein CASSLYGSLSYF.

The rearrangement uses TRBV6-5 and TRBJ1-2, with no clear D. The CDR3 is 12 residues long. Germline V CDR1 and CDR2: MNHEY, SVGAGI. With 0 bases removed from V and 7 bases from J, the gap between germline ends came to 6 bases. The CDR3 region has the DNA TGTGCCAGCAGTTACTCAGACTCTGGCTACACCTTC. It encodes CASSYSDSGYTF.

The V call is TRBV6-2 or TRBV6-3, the J call TRBJ2-5, with D hard to call. The CDR3 runs 14 residues. Trimming stripped 1 base from V and 1 base from J, with 7 bases between. The germline V gene encodes CDR1 MNHEY and CDR2 SVGEGT. The CDR3 here is CASSYLAAQETQYF. The CDR3 DNA reads TGTGCCAGCAGTTACTTGGCGGCCCAAGAGACCCAGTACTTC.

The gene calls are TRBV15 and TRBJ2-7; 7 bases are shared with TRBD2. The ends lost 6 bases at V and 0 bases at J; junction bases unmatched: 5. The CDR3 runs to 14 residues. CDR1 is LNHNV and CDR2 is YYDKDF in the germline V gene (reference sequence). Here the CDR3 DNA reads TGTGCCACCAGTGTGAGCGGGGTCTCCTACGAGCAGTACTTC. The encoded protein is CATSVSGVSYEQYF.

The chain carries TRBV4-1 and TRBJ2-7; 8 nucleotides match TRBD1. The CDR3 is made up of 15 amino acids. V gave up 4 bases and J gave up 0 bases; unmatched junction bases: 5. Germline CDR1 reads MGHRA; CDR2 reads YSYEKL. The CDR3 spells CASSPGTGLSYEQYF. In nucleotides, the CDR3 is TGCGCCAGCAGCCCCGGGACAGGCCTCTCCTACGAGCAGTACTTC.